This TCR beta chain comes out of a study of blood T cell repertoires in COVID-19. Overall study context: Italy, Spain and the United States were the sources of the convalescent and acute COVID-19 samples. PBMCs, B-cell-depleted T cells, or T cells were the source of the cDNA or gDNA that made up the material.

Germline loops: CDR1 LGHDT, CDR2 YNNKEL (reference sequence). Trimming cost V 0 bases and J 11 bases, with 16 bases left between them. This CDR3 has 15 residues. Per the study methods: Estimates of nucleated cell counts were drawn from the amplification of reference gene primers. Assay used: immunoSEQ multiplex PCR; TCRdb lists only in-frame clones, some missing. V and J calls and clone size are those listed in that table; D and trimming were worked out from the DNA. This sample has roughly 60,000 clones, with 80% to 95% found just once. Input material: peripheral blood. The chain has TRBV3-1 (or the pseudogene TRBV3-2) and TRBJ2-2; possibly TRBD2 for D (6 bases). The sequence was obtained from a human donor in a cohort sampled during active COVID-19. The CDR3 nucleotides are TGTGCCAGCAGCCAAGAAGTGGCGGGAAGGCGCGAGCTGTTTTTT. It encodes CASSQEVAGRRELFF.